A single sample gave rise to the 8 T cell receptor beta chains below, sequenced in a study of response to subunit inactivated influenza vaccine. TCRdb itself ran the RT-PCR reads through MiXCR, one entry per CDR3 protein. The sample records around 650,000 distinct CDR3 sequences, less than 20% being singletons. The sample in question was PBMCs from blood, obtained 11 to 12 days after vaccination. Receptors were obtained from a man aged 50 or older who received an inactivated influenza vaccine.

This clonotype was counted between two and nine times. Mismatch with germline at one junction end may stem from a read error. The chain links TRBV28 to TRBJ1-6; 9 nucleotides align to TRBD1. Germline lookup yields CDR1 MDHEN and CDR2 SYDVKM. There are 11 residues in the CDR3. The CDR3 loop reads CASSRDRAFSF. The DNA for the CDR3 is TGTGCCAGCAGCCGGGACAGGGCCTTTTCTTTT.

This clonotype occurred a few times. The V call is TRBV30, the J call TRBJ2-1, with 7 bases aligning to TRBD2. Germline V gene lookup returns CDR1 GTSNPN and CDR2 SVGIG (reference sequence). The ends lost 6 bases at V and 4 bases at J; junction bases unmatched: 12. The CDR3 is 15 residues long. The CDR3 nucleotides are TGTGCCTGCAATTGGGGACTACCTGGGTACAATGAGCAGTTCTTC. It is translated as CACNWGLPGYNEQFF.

This chain uses TRBV13 with TRBJ2-1, with 8 bases matching TRBD2. CDR1 and CDR2 from the germline V gene are PRHDT and FYEKMQ (reference sequence). V was clipped by 4 bases and J by 5 bases; unmatched bases: 10. The CDR3 contains 16 residues. CDR3 in DNA: TGTGCCAGCAGCTCTAGGAGCGGGACTAGGAACAATGAGCAGTTCTTC. It yields the protein CASSSRSGTRNNEQFF.

In this sample, this clonotype turned up a few times. The V and J genes are TRBV4-1 and TRBJ1-2, with D possibly matching TRBD1 (5 bases). Germline loops: CDR1 MGHRA, CDR2 YSYEKL. With 1 base removed from V and 7 bases from J, the gap between germline ends came to 10 bases. There are 13 residues in the CDR3. DNA of the CDR3: TGCGCCAGCAGCCAAGTTCGGGGGTTTGGCTACACCTTC. Encoded protein: CASSQVRGFGYTF.

The chain couples TRBV6-5 to TRBJ1-4, with no clear D. CDR3 size: 14 residues. Germline V gene sequence: CDR1 MNHEY, CDR2 SVGAGI. V lost 0 bases to trimming and J lost 7 bases, with 9 bases between them. DNA of the CDR3: TGTGCCAGCAGTTACTCTTGGTGGGGTGAAAAACTGTTTTTT. Protein product: CASSYSWWGEKLFF.

The chain carries TRBV2 and TRBJ2-7, with a possible D match to TRBD1 (8 bases). The CDR3 extends over 14 amino acids. V was clipped by 8 bases and J by 1 base, with 15 bases between them. CDR1 and CDR2 (germline): SNHLY, FYNNEI. The CDR3 sequence: CASHGQGGSYEQYF. The DNA for the CDR3 is TGTGCCAGCCACGGACAGGGAGGGTCCTACGAGCAGTACTTC.

This sequence joins TRBV6-4 and TRBJ2-3; a weak D match, TRBD2 (5 bases). The V end was cut by 6 bases, the J end by 4 bases, with 11 bases between. This CDR3 is built from 13 residues. CDR1 is MRHNA, CDR2 SNTAGT, per germline. The CDR3 here is CASSKGESDTQYF. The CDR3 nucleotides are TGTGCCAGCAGCAAGGGAGAGTCAGATACGCAGTATTTT.

The sample holds many counts of this clonotype. The chain is built from TRBV4-3 and TRBJ2-7; D tentatively fits TRBD1 or TRBD2 (5 bases each). The CDR3 extends over 15 amino acids. Trimming pared 1 base from V and 2 bases from J, leaving 12 bases between. CDR1 is LGHNA, CDR2 YSLEER, per germline. The CDR3 here is CASSQGSGGTYEQYF. In nucleotides, the CDR3 is TGCGCCAGCAGCCAAGGTTCTGGGGGAACCTACGAGCAGTACTTC.